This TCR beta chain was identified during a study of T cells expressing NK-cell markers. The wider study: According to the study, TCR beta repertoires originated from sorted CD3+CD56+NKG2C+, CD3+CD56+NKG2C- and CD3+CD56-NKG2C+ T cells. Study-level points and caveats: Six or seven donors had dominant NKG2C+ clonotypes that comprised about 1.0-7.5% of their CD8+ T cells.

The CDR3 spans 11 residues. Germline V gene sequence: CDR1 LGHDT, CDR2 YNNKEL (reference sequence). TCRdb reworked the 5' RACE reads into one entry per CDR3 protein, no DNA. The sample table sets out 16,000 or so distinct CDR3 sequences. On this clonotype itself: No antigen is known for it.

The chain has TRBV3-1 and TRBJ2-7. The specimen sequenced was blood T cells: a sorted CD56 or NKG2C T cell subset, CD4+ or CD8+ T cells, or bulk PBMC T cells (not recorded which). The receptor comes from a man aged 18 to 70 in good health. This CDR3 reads CASSRTYEQYF.